The 17 T cell receptor beta chains below were found in one sample sequenced in a study of T cell responses to AZD1222 COVID-19 vaccine. Clones were read by immunoSEQ multiplex PCR, and TCRdb kept only the in-frame ones, dropping some. In the table there are 95,000 to 150,000 clones, roughly 90% of which are singletons. The starting material was peripheral blood, obtained on day 0 of AZD1222 vaccination. The receptors were gathered from an adult in good health.

CDR3 in DNA: TGCAGCGTTGTAGGGACAGGGGGCGGTGAAGCTTTCTTT. Residues: CSVVGTGGGEAFF. The chain is built from TRBV29-1 and TRBJ1-1; 12 positions match TRBD1. CDR3 length equals 13 residues. J gave up 7 bases and V 4 bases, and 4 bases lay outside the gene matches. Germline V gives CDR1 SQVTM, CDR2 ANQGSEA.

The chain links TRBV15 to TRBJ1-1; TRBD1 is a possible D gene (6 bases). In germline, CDR1 is LNHNV, CDR2 YYDKDF (reference sequence). V lost 8 bases to trimming and J lost 0 bases, with 16 bases between them. The CDR3 is 15 amino acids. This chain's CDR3 is CATENSDRLNTEAFF. CDR3 coding DNA: TGTGCCACCGAAAATTCCGACAGGCTGAACACTGAAGCTTTCTTT.

This chain joins TRBV6-4 and TRBJ2-3, with 10 bases identical to TRBD2. Germline-derived CDR1 and CDR2 are MRHNA and SNTAGT. V shed 2 bases, J shed 4 bases, and the junction held 3 bases outside the gene matches. The CDR3 length is 15 residues. The CDR3 here is CASSDSGGAPDTQYF. In DNA, the CDR3 is TGTGCCAGCAGTGACAGCGGGGGGGCGCCAGATACGCAGTATTTT.

The V and J genes are TRBV6-4 and TRBJ1-5, with unresolved D. CDR1 is MRHNA and CDR2 is SNTAGT in the germline V gene. The V gene lost 6 bases and the J gene lost 3 bases, with 9 bases spanning the gap. The CDR3 sequence is 13 residues long. The CDR3 DNA reads TGTGCCAGCAGCGTGGGTTCCAATCAGCCCCAGCATTTT. This gives the protein CASSVGSNQPQHF.

The chain carries TRBV25-1 and TRBJ1-5; D is unclear. The CDR3 contains 13 residues. The germline gives CDR1 MGHDK, CDR2 SYGVNS. Trimming cost V 5 bases and J 2 bases, with 7 bases left between them. CDR3 nucleotide sequence: TGTGCCAGCAGTCGAGGTGGCAATCAGCCCCAGCATTTT. As protein: CASSRGGNQPQHF.

As for this clone: At one end the junction does not follow the germline gene, possibly because of a read error. This chain uses TRBV19 with TRBJ1-2; 7 bases align to TRBD1. The CDR3 has 16 amino acids. Germline assignment: CDR1 LNHDA and CDR2 SQIVND (reference sequence). The CDR3 DNA reads as TGTGCCAGTACTATATCGGGGGACAGAAACAACTATGGCTACACCTTC. It specifies CASTISGDRNNYGYTF. The complete variable domain, with remaining parts taken from reference TRBV19 and TRBJ1-2, reads DGGITQSPKYLFRKEGQNVTLSCEQNLNHDAMYWYRQDPGQGLRLIYYSQIVNDFQKGDIAEGYSVSREKKESFPLTVTSAQKNPTAFYLCASTISGDRNNYGYTFGSGTRLTVV.

The chain links TRBV5-5 to TRBJ2-7, with 13 nucleotides matching TRBD2. CDR3 length: 15 amino acids. The germline V gene encodes CDR1 SGHKS and CDR2 YYEKEE (reference sequence). The V segment lost 4 bases and the J segment 4 bases; nucleotides outside the gene matches: 5. CDR3 sequence reads: CASSKTSGGEYEQYF. CDR3 nucleotides: TGTGCCAGCAGCAAAACTAGCGGGGGGGAGTACGAGCAGTACTTC.

The chain combines TRBV19 with TRBJ2-1; 9 bases are a match to TRBD2. This CDR3 comprises 15 residues. With 6 bases clipped from V and 7 bases from J, the junction kept 10 bases outside the gene matches. Germline V gives CDR1 LNHDA, CDR2 SQIVND (reference sequence). Here the CDR3 DNA reads TGTGCCAGTAGCTCGTTCGCGGGGGGGTCTAATGAGCAGTTCTTC. It yields the protein CASSSFAGGSNEQFF.

The chain couples TRBV18 to TRBJ1-4; tentatively, D is TRBD1 (6 bases). There are 16 residues in the CDR3. V lost 3 bases and J lost 4, with 15 bases in between. Looked up from germline, CDR1 is KGHSH and CDR2 is LQKENI. Here the CDR3 DNA reads TGTGCCAGCTCACCGTTTGTAGGACAGAGTAATGAAAAACTGTTTTTT. It is translated as CASSPFVGQSNEKLFF.

This clone was detected only a few times. The rearrangement links TRBV25-1 to TRBJ1-6; D is undetermined. Per germline, CDR1 MGHDK and CDR2 SYGVNS. CDR3 size: 13 residues. V was pared by 8 bases and J by 0 bases, with 5 bases between. The CDR3 nucleotides read TGTGCCAGCCATAACTCCTATAATTCACCCCTCCACTTT. Encoded protein: CASHNSYNSPLHF.

This clone was detected a few times. The rearrangement links TRBV5-6 to TRBJ2-2; tentatively, D is TRBD2 (5 bases). CDR1 and CDR2 from the germline V gene are SGHDT and YYEEEE. The CDR3 runs 15 residues. Between the trimmed V and J ends, which lost 0 bases and 3 bases, there was a span of 9 bases. The CDR3 reads CASSLDNGDTGELFF. CDR3 sequence (DNA): TGTGCCAGCAGCTTGGATAACGGGGACACCGGGGAGCTGTTTTTT.

This chain connects TRBV7-2 to TRBJ2-7; D call uncertain. The CDR3 runs 16 residues. Trimming left V 1 base short and J 0 bases short, with 13 bases between. Germline loops: CDR1 SGHTA, CDR2 FQGNSA. The CDR3 bases are TGTGCCAGCAGCTTAGAACACATTCCGAGCTCCTACGAGCAGTACTTC. Translating gives CASSLEHIPSSYEQYF.

The V gene is TRBV3-1 (or the pseudogene TRBV3-2), the J gene TRBJ1-1; D is possibly TRBD1 (5 bases). This CDR3 comprises 13 residues. Germline-derived CDR1 and CDR2 are LGHDT and YNNKEL (reference sequence). Trimming shortened V by 3 bases and J by 7 bases, and 12 bases separated the two germline ends. CDR3 sequence: CASSHPGKGEAFF. The CDR3 DNA reads TGTGCCAGCAGCCATCCAGGGAAGGGTGAAGCTTTCTTT.

V is TRBV12-3 or TRBV12-4 and J is TRBJ1-4; the D gene is possibly TRBD1 (5 bases). The CDR3 has 13 residues. V shed 5 bases and J shed 7 bases, with 11 bases lying between them. The CDR3 here is CASSTWGGEKLFF. CDR3 sequence (DNA): TGTGCCAGCAGTACCTGGGGGGGTGAAAAACTGTTTTTT.

The V gene is TRBV19, the J gene TRBJ1-1; 8 bases map to TRBD1. Germline CDR1 is LNHDA and CDR2 is SQIVND (reference sequence). The CDR3 totals 11 residues. The CDR3 coding sequence is TGTGGGACAGGGCGTAGCACTGAAGCTTTCTTT. It yields the protein CGTGRSTEAFF.

The chain joins TRBV11-2 to TRBJ2-4, with 11 positions matching TRBD2. This CDR3 is built from 16 residues. V shed 5 bases and J 15 bases; nucleotides not matched to a gene: 18. Germline CDR1 is SGHAT and CDR2 is FQNNGV. In DNA, the CDR3 is TGTGCCAGCAGCCCTCCCCCCCTACTAGCGGGGGAGGCTCTGTACTTC. Protein product: CASSPPPLLAGEALYF.

The chain couples TRBV13 to TRBJ2-1; D is uncertain. Germline loops: CDR1 PRHDT, CDR2 FYEKMQ (reference sequence). Trimming pared 5 bases from V and 7 bases from J, leaving 21 bases between. This CDR3 has 16 residues. CDR3 residues: CASSPPKAPGPNEQFF. CDR3 in DNA: TGTGCCAGCAGCCCACCTAAGGCCCCCGGGCCGAATGAGCAGTTCTTC.